Presented here are 2 T cell receptor beta chains from one specimen sequenced in a study of blood T cell repertoires in COVID-19 (dated by TCRdb to the early 2020s). Library prep was done by the immunoSEQ multiplex PCR assay. TCRdb obtained this table from immuneACCESS and retained in-frame rearrangements with V and J assigned. These tables miss some clones; where compared with another copy, unresolved V genes account for less than half of the shortfall, and the remainder is unexplained. In all, the sample holds 65,000 to 85,000 clones, and about 93% of those were seen once. Of the sample, approximately 5.3% is held by the ten largest clones. The sample comprised peripheral blood. Source of these receptors: a human donor in a cohort sampled during active COVID-19.

The chain joins TRBV6-5 to TRBJ2-5, with 7 bases matching TRBD2. Germline V lookup: CDR1 MNHEY, CDR2 SVGAGI. The CDR3 runs 13 residues. The junction had 4 bases not matched to a gene; V was cut back by 4 bases and J by 5 bases. DNA for the CDR3: TGTGCCAGCAGTTTGACTAGCTGGGAGACCCAGTACTTC. Its translation is CASSLTSWETQYF.

The V gene is TRBV9, the J gene TRBJ2-1; tentatively, D is TRBD2 (6 bases). The germline gives CDR1 SGDLS, CDR2 YYNGEE. CDR3 size: 15 residues. The ends were cut back, 1 base at V and 4 bases at J, with 12 bases in the middle. CDR3 amino acids: CASSVKGGEYNEQFF. The DNA of the CDR3 is TGTGCCAGCAGCGTAAAGGGAGGAGAGTACAATGAGCAGTTCTTC.